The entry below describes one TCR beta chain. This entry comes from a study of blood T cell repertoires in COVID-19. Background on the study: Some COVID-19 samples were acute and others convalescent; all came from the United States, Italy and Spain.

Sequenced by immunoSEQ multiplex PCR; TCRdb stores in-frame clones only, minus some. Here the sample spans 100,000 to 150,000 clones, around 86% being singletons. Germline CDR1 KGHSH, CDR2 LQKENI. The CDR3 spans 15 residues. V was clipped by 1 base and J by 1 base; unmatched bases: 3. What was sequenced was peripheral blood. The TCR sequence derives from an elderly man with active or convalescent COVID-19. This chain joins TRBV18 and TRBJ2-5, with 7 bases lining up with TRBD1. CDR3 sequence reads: CASSPLTGIQETQYF. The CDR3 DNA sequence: TGTGCCAGCTCACCACTGACAGGGATCCAAGAGACCCAGTACTTC.